These T cell receptor beta chains were read from a single sample in a study of cytomegalovirus exposure and HLA in healthy donors. Here immunoSEQ multiplex PCR was the method, and the copy in TCRdb shows in-frame clones only, minus some. The profile shows 60,000 to 65,000 clones, roughly 75% of them singletons. The sequencing sample was made of PBMCs. The receptor source for this set is a woman aged 40 to 50 in good health and CMV-seropositive. Each CDR3 is given with its conserved first and last residue. The order of the fields is clone size, J gene, V gene, D gene, CDR3 DNA, CDR3 protein. D genes are given only for firm matches. Not every row has a clone size; where given, it reads once, few, many or a size class.

size: -; J: TRBJ2-1; V: TRBV30; D: TRBD2; DNA: TGTGCCTGGAGTGAGGGTCTTAGCGGGGGGATCAATGAGCAGTTCTTC; CDR3: CAWSEGLSGGINEQFF
size: -; J: TRBJ2-1; V: TRBV5-6; D: -; DNA: TGTGCCAGCAGCTTGGATAGGAAACAGATCATTTACAATGAGCAGTTCTTC; CDR3: CASSLDRKQIIYNEQFF
size: -; J: TRBJ1-1; V: TRBV5-1; D: -; DNA: TGCGCCAGCAGCCCACCGGACACTGAAGCTTTCTTT; CDR3: CASSPPDTEAFF
size: few; J: TRBJ1-1; V: TRBV19; D: -; DNA: TGTGCCAGTAGTATGCAAGATAGGAACACTGAAGCTTTCTTT; CDR3: CASSMQDRNTEAFF
size: -; J: TRBJ2-5; V: TRBV6-6; D: -; DNA: TGTGCCAGCAGTTACTCGGCAGGGGCGGCCCAGTACTTC; CDR3: CASSYSAGAAQYF
size: -; J: TRBJ2-3; V: TRBV7-9; D: -; DNA: TGTTCCAGCACCACACAGGTTCCCGTGAGCACAGATACGCAGTATTTT; CDR3: CSSTTQVPVSTDTQYF
size: -; J: TRBJ1-2; V: TRBV19; D: TRBD1; DNA: TGTGCCAGTAGTATAAGGGGACAGGGTTCCTCTGGCTACACCTTC; CDR3: CASSIRGQGSSGYTF
size: -; J: TRBJ2-3; V: TRBV9; D: TRBD1; DNA: TGTGCCAGCAGCGAGTCGGGACAGTCCACAGATACGCAGTATTTT; CDR3: CASSESGQSTDTQYF
size: -; J: TRBJ1-2; V: TRBV4-3; D: -; DNA: TGCGCCAGCAGCCAAGACCGACTTAACTATGGCTACACCTTC; CDR3: CASSQDRLNYGYTF
size: -; J: TRBJ2-2; V: TRBV7-9; D: TRBD1; DNA: TGTGCCAGCAGCTTAGCTCTCGGGACAGACTACACCGGGGAGCTGTTTTTT; CDR3: CASSLALGTDYTGELFF
size: -; J: TRBJ2-7; V: TRBV13; D: -; DNA: TGTGCCAGCAGCCCAAGGGGTCCCTGGGAGCAGTACTTC; CDR3: CASSPRGPWEQYF
size: -; J: TRBJ1-3; V: TRBV2; D: -; DNA: TGTGCCAGCGGGGGTGGGGGCTACTCTGGAAACACCATATATTTT; CDR3: CASGGGGYSGNTIYF
size: -; J: TRBJ2-7; V: TRBV7-6; D: -; DNA: TGTGCCAGCAGCTTAGAACAGGGCCTCGACGAGCAGTACTTC; CDR3: CASSLEQGLDEQYF
size: -; J: TRBJ1-1; V: TRBV7-8; D: TRBD1; DNA: TGTGCCAGCAGCCGGGGACAGGCGATGAACACTGAAGCTTTCTTT; CDR3: CASSRGQAMNTEAFF
size: -; J: TRBJ2-3; V: TRBV13; D: -; DNA: TGTGCCAGCAGCTCAGGACGCTACACAGATACGCAGTATTTT; CDR3: CASSSGRYTDTQYF
size: -; J: TRBJ2-2; V: TRBV5-4; D: -; DNA: TGTGCCAGCAGACGTACAAACACCGGGGAGCTGTTTTTT; CDR3: CASRRTNTGELFF
size: -; J: TRBJ2-1; V: TRBV6-6; D: -; DNA: TGTGCCAGCAGTAAGGACACTTACAATGAGCAGTTCTTC; CDR3: CASSKDTYNEQFF
size: -; J: TRBJ1-2; V: TRBV5-1; D: -; DNA: TGCGCCAGCAGCTTTTTCAGGGACTATGGCTACACCTTC; CDR3: CASSFFRDYGYTF
size: once; J: TRBJ2-7; V: TRBV19; D: TRBD1; DNA: TGTGCCAGTAGTCCGCGTTTTAACAGGGGGAGCGAGCAGTACTTC; CDR3: CASSPRFNRGSEQYF
size: -; J: TRBJ2-7; V: TRBV5-4; D: -; DNA: TGTGCCAGCAGCTTAGAGGCTAACTACGAGCAGTACTTC; CDR3: CASSLEANYEQYF
size: -; J: TRBJ1-1; V: TRBV14; D: -; DNA: TGTGCCAGCAGCCAATCCCTCGGGAGGATCGCTGAAGCTTTCTTT; CDR3: CASSQSLGRIAEAFF
size: -; J: TRBJ2-1; V: TRBV6-5; D: -; DNA: TGTGCCAGCAGTTACGGGGCCAGCTCCTACAATGAGCAGTTCTTC; CDR3: CASSYGASSYNEQFF
size: few; J: TRBJ1-1; V: TRBV29-1; D: -; DNA: TGCAGCGTTCGGACAGACATGAACACTGAAGCTTTCTTT; CDR3: CSVRTDMNTEAFF
size: -; J: TRBJ2-7; V: TRBV7-9; D: TRBD1; DNA: TGTGCCAGCAGCTTTAGACAGGGGGCCTACGAGCAGTACTTC; CDR3: CASSFRQGAYEQYF
size: few; J: TRBJ2-7; V: TRBV2; D: TRBD2; DNA: TGTGCCAGCAGTATCCGACCGCGGGGGGACCCGTACTTC; CDR3: CASSIRPRGDPYF
size: -; J: TRBJ2-2; V: TRBV18; D: -; DNA: TGTGCCAGCTCACCAACAGGGATGGGCACCGGGGAGCTGTTTTTT; CDR3: CASSPTGMGTGELFF
size: -; J: TRBJ1-4; V: TRBV2; D: -; DNA: TGTGCCAGCACCGCATCTCAGGGGGAAAAACTGTTTTTT; CDR3: CASTASQGEKLFF
size: -; J: TRBJ1-5; V: TRBV14; D: -; DNA: TGTGCCAGCAGCGTCACAAGCAATCAGCCCCAGCATTTT; CDR3: CASSVTSNQPQHF
size: -; J: TRBJ1-1; V: TRBV15; D: TRBD1; DNA: TGTGCCACCAGCAGAGATGGACAGGAGTTGGCTTTCTTT; CDR3: CATSRDGQELAFF
size: -; J: TRBJ2-2; V: TRBV10-3; D: TRBD1; DNA: TGTGCCATCAATGAGGGGGCCCTGACCGGGGAGCTGTTTTTT; CDR3: CAINEGALTGELFF
size: -; J: TRBJ1-1; V: TRBV28; D: -; DNA: TGTGCCAGCAGTATAGGAGTGGGGGGACTTGAGACTGAAGCTTTCTTT; CDR3: CASSIGVGGLETEAFF